This T cell receptor (beta chain) was captured by sequencing in a study of T cell repertoires in cytomegalovirus infection. Points on this clonotype: Its antigen is unidentified.

TCRdb itself ran the reads through MiXCR, one entry per CDR3 protein. The profile shows hundreds of thousands of distinct CDR3 sequences, around a third of them singletons. Sequenced here: cultured PBMCs, sampled from culture after CMV antigen stimulation. This TCR derives from a human donor in good health (CMV status not recorded). Some clones in this sample may be carry-over from other donors' samples.

Written as DNA, the CDR3 is TGTGCCAGCAGCTTAGCGCGGAGATCCACCATATATTTT. Encoded protein: CASSLARRSTIYF. V gene TRBV7-2 combines with J gene TRBJ1-3; no clear D. The CDR3 length is 13 residues. CDR1 is SGHTA, CDR2 FQGNSA, per germline. V was shortened by 0 bases and J by 9 bases, with 9 bases between the two germline ends.